The next 22 T cell receptor beta chains were all read from a single sample in a study of blood T cell repertoires in COVID-19. Measured with immunoSEQ multiplex PCR; TCRdb has only the in-frame clones, and not every one. This table has some 57,000 clones, about four fifths appearing once. The sequencing input was peripheral blood. The receptor source for this set is a man older than 75 with COVID-19, enrolled during active disease.

V is TRBV30 and J is TRBJ2-5; D perhaps matches TRBD1 (6 bases). Per the germline V gene, CDR1 is GTSNPN and CDR2 is SVGIG (reference sequence). The CDR3 is made up of 13 amino acids. V was pared by 4 bases and J by 3 bases, with 12 bases between. CDR3 sequence (DNA): TGTGCCTGGAACGCTGGGGGCAAAGAGACCCAGTACTTC. Translated: CAWNAGGKETQYF. Filled out from reference TRBV30 and TRBJ2-5, the complete variable domain reads SQTIHQWPATLVQPVGSPLSLECTVEGTSNPNLYWYRQAAGRGLQLLFYSVGIGQISSEVPQNLSASRPQDRQFILSSKKLLLSDSGFYLCAWNAGGKETQYFGPGTRLLVL.

This rearrangement joins TRBV7-2 to TRBJ1-2; no clear D. V lost 2 bases, J lost 3 bases, and 16 bases lay in between. Germline V gene sequence: CDR1 SGHTA, CDR2 FQGNSA. The CDR3 extends over 16 amino acids. In DNA form, the CDR3 reads TGTGCCAGCAGCTTATCAGGAAACCGCGGGGACTATGGCTACACCTTC. Protein product: CASSLSGNRGDYGYTF.

The chain recombines TRBV30 with TRBJ1-4; TRBD1 matches 7 bases. This CDR3 is 18 amino acids long. Trimming took 1 base from V and 5 from J; bases not matched to a gene: 16. Germline assignment: CDR1 GTSNPN and CDR2 SVGIG (reference sequence). CDR3 nucleotides: TGTGCCTGGAGTGCCACCCTGACTCGGGACAGCTCGAATGAAAAACTGTTTTTT. Translation: CAWSATLTRDSSNEKLFF.

This chain connects TRBV7-6 to TRBJ1-1; the D gene is possibly TRBD1 (6 bases). The CDR3 length is 14 residues. Trimming stripped 2 bases from V and 1 base from J, with 8 bases between. CDR1 and CDR2 from the germline V gene are SGHVS and FNYEAQ. CDR3 sequence (DNA): TGTGCCAGCAGCTTACGGGGACAGAACACTGAAGCTTTCTTT. Translation: CASSLRGQNTEAFF.

This clone was picked up a small number of times. V is TRBV10-1 and J is TRBJ1-1; the match to TRBD1 covers 7 bases. There are 13 residues in the CDR3. Germline CDR1 WNHNN, CDR2 SYGVQD (reference sequence). J gave up 5 bases and V 2 bases, and 2 bases lay outside the gene matches. The CDR3 sequence is CASSEGRGTEAFF. In nucleotides, the CDR3 is TGCGCCAGCAGTGAGGGCAGGGGGACTGAAGCTTTCTTT.

This rearrangement joins TRBV4-2 to TRBJ2-7, with 7 bases matching TRBD2. Per the germline V gene, CDR1 is LGHNA and CDR2 is YNFKEQ. This CDR3 contains 14 residues. The trim removed 5 bases at V and 0 bases at J, leaving 4 bases unmatched. CDR3 bases: TGTGCCAGCAGCTGGGGGGGTAGCTCCTACGAGCAGTACTTC. It specifies CASSWGGSSYEQYF.

The chain has TRBV7-9 and TRBJ2-2; TRBD2 agrees at 9 bases. Per the germline V gene, CDR1 is SEHNR and CDR2 is FQNEAQ (reference sequence). With V trimmed by 3 bases and J by 5 bases, 7 bases remained unmatched. The CDR3 sequence is 16 residues long. CDR3 region: CASSFRGGAGTGELFF. The CDR3 region has the DNA TGTGCCAGCAGCTTTCGCGGGGGGGCCGGGACCGGGGAGCTGTTTTTT.

The CDR3 protein is CASSFKRGGSNTGELFF. The CDR3 DNA reads as TGTGCCAGCAGCTTTAAGCGGGGGGGCTCTAACACCGGGGAGCTGTTTTTT. V is TRBV7-6 and J is TRBJ2-2; TRBD2 agrees at 10 bases. CDR3 length equals 17 residues. Unmatched junction bases numbered 6, after V lost 3 bases and J lost 2 bases. From germline, CDR1 is SGHVS and CDR2 FNYEAQ.

CDR3 in amino acids: CASRPTGSTEAFF. Here the CDR3 DNA reads TGTGCCAGCAGGCCAACAGGGAGCACTGAAGCTTTCTTT. The rearrangement uses TRBV28 and TRBJ1-1; weak D call: TRBD1 (6 bases). The length of the CDR3 is 13 residues. CDR1 is MDHEN and CDR2 is SYDVKM in the germline V gene. The ends were cut back, 6 bases at V and 4 bases at J, with 12 bases in the middle. The full variable domain, rest sourced from reference TRBV28 and TRBJ1-1, is DVKVTQSSRYLVKRTGEKVFLECVQDMDHENMFWYRQDPGLGLRLIYFSYDVKMKEKGDIPEGYSVSREKKERFSLILESASTNQTSMYLCASRPTGSTEAFFGQGTRLTVV.

V usage is TRBV19 and J usage is TRBJ2-7; TRBD1 agrees at 7 bases. The CDR3 sequence is 14 residues long. V trimming: 1 base; J trimming: 2 bases; junction bases outside the gene matches: 2. Germline loops: CDR1 LNHDA, CDR2 SQIVND (reference sequence). As DNA, the CDR3 is TGTGCCAGTAGTATAGTAGGGGGCACCTACGAGCAGTACGTC. Translation: CASSIVGGTYEQYV.

This clone was seen a handful of times. The J gene is TRBJ2-3, the V gene TRBV14, with D tentatively TRBD1 (5 bases). The length of the CDR3 is 12 residues. V was pared by 0 bases and J by 10 bases, with 8 bases between. Germline CDR1 is SGHDN and CDR2 is FVKESK. The CDR3: CASSQDRVPQYF. CDR3 nucleotides: TGTGCCAGCAGCCAAGACAGGGTTCCGCAGTATTTT.

The J gene is TRBJ2-1, the V gene TRBV9, with 12 bases lining up with TRBD1. The CDR3 is 19 amino acids. V lost 0 bases, J lost 7 bases, and 14 bases stayed unmatched. Germline CDR1 SGDLS, CDR2 YYNGEE. The CDR3 bases are TGTGCCAGCAGCGTAGTGGGACAGGGGGCCCGCCAAGCGGGGAATGAGCAGTTCTTC. This gives the protein CASSVVGQGARQAGNEQFF.

The CDR3 DNA sequence: TGTGCCAGCAGCTTAGATTCGGGGGGGAGCAATCAGCCCCAGCATTTT. It codes for CASSLDSGGSNQPQHF. This sequence joins TRBV7-2 and TRBJ1-5, with D possibly being TRBD1 (5 bases). Germline-derived CDR1 and CDR2 are SGHTA and FQGNSA. The CDR3 loop spans 16 amino acids. Deletions cut 1 base from V and 1 base from J, with 11 bases between.

The rearrangement links TRBV10-3 to TRBJ1-2; D perhaps matches TRBD1 (5 bases). The length of the CDR3 is 15 residues. Trimming removed 4 bases from V and 8 bases from J, with 20 bases in between. Germline-derived CDR1 and CDR2 are ENHRY and SYGVKD. CDR3 loop: CAISGRDAGDPGYTF. CDR3 coding DNA: TGTGCCATCAGTGGGCGGGACGCGGGGGACCCGGGCTACACCTTC.

CDR3 protein: CASSTDIAGWGTDTQYF. Written as DNA, the CDR3 is TGTGCCAGCTCAACGGATATAGCGGGATGGGGGACAGATACGCAGTATTTT. V and J are TRBV18 and TRBJ2-3; TRBD2 aligns across 8 bases. The V segment lost 5 bases and the J segment 3 bases; nucleotides outside the gene matches: 13. The length of the CDR3 is 17 residues. The V gene's germline CDR1 is KGHSH and CDR2 LQKENI.

The chain has TRBV18 and TRBJ1-2; D is undetermined. Germline CDR1 reads KGHSH; CDR2 reads LQKENI. V lost 3 bases, J lost 0 bases, and 11 bases lay in between. The CDR3 is 15 amino acids. The CDR3 here is CASSPAVLANYGYTF. CDR3 DNA sequence: TGTGCCAGCTCACCGGCAGTGTTGGCTAACTATGGCTACACCTTC.

The chain uses TRBV19 and TRBJ2-3; D perhaps matches TRBD1 (5 bases). Per germline, CDR1 LNHDA and CDR2 SQIVND (reference sequence). Trimming stripped 11 bases from V and 1 base from J, with 19 bases between. The CDR3 contains 15 residues. The CDR3 region is CASRPRDRRTDTQYF. For the CDR3, the DNA is TGTGCCTCCAGGCCGCGAGACAGACGCACAGATACGCAGTATTTT.

This chain joins TRBV30 and TRBJ2-2, with 8 positions matching TRBD1. The CDR3 totals 14 residues. The J segment lost 5 bases and the V segment lost 3 bases, leaving 5 bases of the junction unmatched. CDR1 GTSNPN and CDR2 SVGIG come from the germline V gene (reference sequence). The CDR3 protein is CAWRGTGGTGELFF. For the CDR3, the DNA is TGTGCCTGGAGGGGGACAGGTGGAACCGGGGAGCTGTTTTTT.

V and J are TRBV5-1 and TRBJ1-1, with D uncertain. Looked up from germline, CDR1 is SGHRS and CDR2 is YFSETQ. The CDR3 has 13 residues. V lost 3 bases and J 6 bases, leaving 12 bases between the germline ends. The CDR3 sequence: CASSWRTGAEAFF. The DNA of the CDR3 is TGCGCCAGCAGCTGGAGGACGGGCGCTGAAGCTTTCTTT.

The chain links TRBV6-5 to TRBJ1-1; a possible D gene is TRBD1 (6 bases). The CDR3 runs 13 residues. V was pared by 4 bases and J by 1 base, with 7 bases between. The germline V gene has CDR1 MNHEY and CDR2 SVGAGI. DNA of the CDR3: TGTGCCAGCAGTTCCAGGGGGAACACTGAAGCTTTCTTT. Translation: CASSSRGNTEAFF.

V gene TRBV5-1 combines with J gene TRBJ1-1, with 7 bases fitting TRBD1. This CDR3 contains 15 residues. Trimming removed 1 base from V and 1 base from J; junction bases left unmatched: 4. Germline lookup yields CDR1 SGHRS and CDR2 YFSETQ. CDR3 sequence reads: CASSLTQGGNTEAFF. CDR3 nucleotides: TGCGCCAGCAGCTTGACTCAGGGGGGGAACACTGAAGCTTTCTTT.

This clone was counted only a few times. The gene calls are TRBV11-2 and TRBJ1-4; 8 bases match TRBD1. V shed 5 bases and J 7 bases; nucleotides not matched to a gene: 6. Per the germline V gene, CDR1 is SGHAT and CDR2 is FQNNGV. This CDR3 region has 14 residues. The CDR3 spells CASSHGQGSEKLFF. CDR3 in DNA: TGTGCCAGCAGCCACGGACAGGGTTCTGAAAAACTGTTTTTT. The complete variable domain, with remaining parts taken from reference TRBV11-2 and TRBJ1-4, reads EAGVAQSPRYKIIEKRQSVAFWCNPISGHATLYWYQQILGQGPKLLIQFQNNGVVDDSQLPKDRFSAERLKGVDSTLKIQPAKLEDSAVYLCASSHGQGSEKLFFGSGTQLSVL.